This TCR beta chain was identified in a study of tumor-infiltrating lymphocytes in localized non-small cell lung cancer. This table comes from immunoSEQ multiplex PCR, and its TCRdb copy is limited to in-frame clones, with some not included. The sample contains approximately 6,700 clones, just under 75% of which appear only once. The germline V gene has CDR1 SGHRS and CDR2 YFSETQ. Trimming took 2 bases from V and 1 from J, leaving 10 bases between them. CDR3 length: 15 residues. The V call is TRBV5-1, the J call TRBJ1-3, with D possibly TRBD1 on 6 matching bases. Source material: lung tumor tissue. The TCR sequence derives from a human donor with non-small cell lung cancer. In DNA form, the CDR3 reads TGCGCCAGCAGCTTAGAGGGGGTTTCTGGAAACACCATATATTTT. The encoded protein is CASSLEGVSGNTIYF.